Listed below are T cell receptor beta chains from one sample, sequenced in a study of blood T cell repertoires in COVID-19. Repertoires were generated with immunoSEQ multiplex PCR, while TCRdb's copy carries only in-frame clones and drops some. The data hold some 330,000 clones, with 85% to 90% observed a single time. Sequenced sample: PBMCs or T cells enriched from blood (not recorded which). The receptors shown here come from a man aged 25 to 40 who had recovered from COVID-19. Each CDR3 is given with its conserved first and last residue.

V gene: TRBV19
J gene: TRBJ2-7
CDR3 protein: CASSIAQGNEQYF

V gene: TRBV19
J gene: TRBJ2-3
CDR3 protein: CASSRAPFAGENTQYF

V gene: TRBV7-8
J gene: TRBJ2-5
CDR3 protein: CASSLAPGGVQETQYF

V gene: TRBV11-3
J gene: TRBJ2-7
CDR3 protein: CASSYGLAGSSRGEQYF

V gene: TRBV6-4
J gene: TRBJ2-1
CDR3 protein: CASSDQQGTNEQFF

V gene: TRBV29-1
J gene: TRBJ1-3
CDR3 protein: CSVESPGNTIYF

V gene: TRBV20-1
J gene: TRBJ2-1
CDR3 protein: CSARERYEQFF

V gene: TRBV23-1
J gene: TRBJ1-4
CDR3 protein: CASKQRQGEKLFF

V gene: TRBV10-2
J gene: TRBJ1-1
CDR3 protein: CASSGGTGGTEAFF

V gene: TRBV3-1/TRBV3-2
J gene: TRBJ1-2
CDR3 protein: CASSQSGGQYNYGYTF

V gene: TRBV18
J gene: TRBJ2-1
CDR3 protein: CASSLAGSSYNEQFF

V gene: TRBV27
J gene: TRBJ1-6
CDR3 protein: CASSLTGRGSSYNSPLHF

V gene: TRBV7-8
J gene: TRBJ1-3
CDR3 protein: CASSLGVVGAPSGNTIYF

V gene: TRBV11-3
J gene: TRBJ2-3
CDR3 protein: CASSLARLRFSGRTDTQYF

V gene: TRBV7-9
J gene: TRBJ2-5
CDR3 protein: CASSYSLVSEETQYF

V gene: TRBV11-3
J gene: TRBJ2-3
CDR3 protein: CASSLWASGTGTDTQYF

V gene: TRBV2
J gene: TRBJ1-5
CDR3 protein: CASEGHSNQPQHF

V gene: TRBV24-1
J gene: TRBJ2-1
CDR3 protein: CATSIQAGAGEQFF

V gene: TRBV9
J gene: TRBJ1-4
CDR3 protein: CASSEGLHNEKLFF

V gene: TRBV2
J gene: TRBJ2-7
CDR3 protein: CASSSGTGRLEQYF

V gene: TRBV19
J gene: TRBJ1-5
CDR3 protein: CASSKYQDGTGGQPQHF

V gene: TRBV10-1
J gene: TRBJ2-7
CDR3 protein: CASRHETLNRQTTSYEQYF

V gene: TRBV11-1
J gene: TRBJ2-1
CDR3 protein: CASSFLRLAGGNEQFF

V gene: TRBV3-1/TRBV3-2
J gene: TRBJ1-2
CDR3 protein: CASSQGRAGYGYTF

V gene: TRBV28
J gene: TRBJ1-6
CDR3 protein: CASIYDRVSSPLHF

V gene: TRBV7-2
J gene: TRBJ1-2
CDR3 protein: CASSSAPQDYYGYTF

V gene: TRBV6-5
J gene: TRBJ2-1
CDR3 protein: CASSYSQGANEQFF

V gene: TRBV3-1/TRBV3-2
J gene: TRBJ2-5
CDR3 protein: CASSRRTSGLAETQYF

V gene: TRBV7-2
J gene: TRBJ1-6
CDR3 protein: CASSLALGLYNSPLHF

V gene: TRBV9
J gene: TRBJ2-3
CDR3 protein: CASSGAGSGTQYF

V gene: TRBV11-3
J gene: TRBJ2-5
CDR3 protein: CASSFGQETQYF

V gene: TRBV5-6
J gene: TRBJ1-2
CDR3 protein: CASSRGYGYTF

V gene: TRBV6-1
J gene: TRBJ1-4
CDR3 protein: CASSESGGQGAEKLFF

V gene: TRBV19
J gene: TRBJ1-2
CDR3 protein: CASSIQGVANYGYTF

V gene: TRBV7-8
J gene: TRBJ1-5
CDR3 protein: CASSYGQGKNQPQHF

V gene: TRBV28
J gene: TRBJ1-2
CDR3 protein: CASSLRGLSYGYTF

V gene: TRBV7-8
J gene: TRBJ1-5
CDR3 protein: CASSPRTGRNQPQHF

V gene: TRBV25-1
J gene: TRBJ1-3
CDR3 protein: CASREDRGLNTIYF

V gene: TRBV9
J gene: TRBJ1-1
CDR3 protein: CASSTLRGITFF

V gene: TRBV10-3
J gene: TRBJ2-7
CDR3 protein: CAISEGRGYEQYF

V gene: TRBV6-1
J gene: TRBJ2-7
CDR3 protein: CASSEEAGGGFLTTTDYEQYF

V gene: TRBV11-2
J gene: TRBJ1-5
CDR3 protein: CASSPGQVNQPQHF

V gene: TRBV7-2
J gene: TRBJ2-7
CDR3 protein: CASSLGTSGGSSYEQYF

V gene: TRBV5-1
J gene: TRBJ1-2
CDR3 protein: CASSEQGAYGYTF

V gene: TRBV30
J gene: TRBJ2-7
CDR3 protein: CALRAGVYEQYF

V gene: TRBV5-1
J gene: TRBJ1-4
CDR3 protein: CASSLGDRAKNEKLFF

V gene: TRBV3-1/TRBV3-2
J gene: TRBJ2-1
CDR3 protein: CASSQGLAGTLFF

V gene: TRBV7-2
J gene: TRBJ2-2
CDR3 protein: CASSPDGLAGARGELFF

V gene: TRBV5-6
J gene: TRBJ1-4
CDR3 protein: CASSFFQGEKLFF

V gene: TRBV7-9
J gene: TRBJ2-1
CDR3 protein: CASSRTGTEYNEQFF

V gene: TRBV20-1
J gene: TRBJ2-7
CDR3 protein: CSASSLGLQGSSSYEQYF

V gene: TRBV5-4
J gene: TRBJ2-1
CDR3 protein: CASSDGTSGSSYNEQFF